This T cell receptor beta chain was captured by sequencing in a study of T cell responses to AZD1222 COVID-19 vaccine. Measured with immunoSEQ multiplex PCR; TCRdb has only the in-frame clones, and not every one. Of 150,000 to 200,000 clones in the sample, about nine tenths are singletons; the top ten hold around 5.8%. From germline, CDR1 is LGHNA and CDR2 YSLEER. With 6 bases clipped from V and 2 bases from J, the junction kept 7 bases outside the gene matches. This CDR3 has 15 amino acids. The chain recombines TRBV4-3 with TRBJ2-7, with 10 nucleotides matching TRBD1. The sample consisted of peripheral blood, taken on day 0 of AZD1222 vaccination. This TCR derives from an adult in good health. Here the CDR3 DNA reads TGCGCCAGCAGTATAAGACAGGGGGCGGCCTACGAGCAGTACTTC. This codes for CASSIRQGAAYEQYF.